Included here is one T cell receptor (beta chain) sequence, with context. The antigen is unknown. These data are taken from a study of OX40 agonist ivuxolimab in advanced cancers. The study's findings and limits: CD8+ T cells (on average) carried more expanded clones than CD4+ T cells. What antigens the expanded peripheral T cells recognized was never established.

TCRdb keeps only in-frame clones here, not all; method: immunoSEQ multiplex PCR. The profile shows roughly 90,000 clones, approximately 85% of them singletons. V trimming: 5 bases; J trimming: 3 bases; junction bases outside the gene matches: 7. CDR3 length: 15 residues. Germline V gene data show CDR1 as MGHDK and CDR2 as SYGVNS. This sample comprised CD4+ or CD8+ T cells sorted from blood, obtained in a trial of the OX40 agonist ivuxolimab. This receptor was obtained from an adult with an advanced solid tumor such as melanoma, head and neck, liver or kidney cancer. The chain recombines TRBV25-1 with TRBJ2-4; 7 positions match TRBD1. CDR3 in DNA: TGTGCCAGCAGTAATGGACAGGTGTTCAAAAACATTCAGTACTTC. Amino acids: CASSNGQVFKNIQYF.